A selection of T cell receptor beta chains follows, all from one sample in a study of blood T cell repertoires in COVID-19. Profiled with immunoSEQ multiplex PCR; TCRdb holds only in-frame clones, not every one. The sample has 250,000 or so clones; about 91% are singletons. The sample taken for sequencing was PBMCs or T cells enriched from blood (not recorded which). The source is a middle-aged man who had been exposed to COVID-19. Both conserved end residues are part of each CDR3. The order of the fields is V gene, D gene, CDR3 protein. The D gene is left open where the match is weak.

TRBV11-2 | TRBD1 | CASSRPGTGKTFQYF
TRBV2 | NA | CASSESSGNTEAFF
TRBV19 | TRBD2 | CASIGTSGISDEQFF
TRBV30 | NA | CAWSVLSSYNEQFF
TRBV19 | TRBD2 | CASSTPGREGRNIQYF
TRBV7-2 | TRBD2 | CASSLAVGGPATDTQYF
TRBV28 | TRBD1 | CASSLGGQGASYGYTF
TRBV9 | NA | CASSVSGTYNEQFF
TRBV28 | TRBD1 | CASSFLDRGQNGYTF
TRBV10-3 | NA | CAISSRQELNEQFF
TRBV6-5 | NA | CASSKGGQETQYF
TRBV9 | TRBD2 | CASSVAVSGRNEQFF
TRBV5-1 | NA | CASSFKLHANTGELFF
TRBV27 | TRBD1 | CASRGQGGNQPQHF
TRBV7-9 | NA | CASSLVTGETQYF
TRBV18 | TRBD2 | CASSPTSGRWSTDTQYF
TRBV9 | NA | CASSSSGVSYNSPLHF
TRBV28 | NA | CASRTNRDSGNTIYF
TRBV18 | NA | CASSPGIRQETQYF
TRBV19 | TRBD1 | CASRRTTGLDTGELFF
TRBV18 | NA | CASSPQDTQLFYEQYF
TRBV4-1 | NA | CASSQDPRPKTYEQYF
TRBV5-1 | TRBD1 | CASTRQGQEADTQYF
TRBV19 | NA | CASSNQQGLSNTIYF
TRBV28 | NA | CASSLTGNADTQYF
TRBV12-5 | TRBD1 | CASGQGWDTEAFF
TRBV19 | TRBD1 | CASSMGQGDTEAFF
TRBV2 | NA | CASSETGENTIYF
TRBV3-1/TRBV3-2 | TRBD2 | CASSQDQSGRRTDTQYF
TRBV29-1 | TRBD1 | CSARTGGSYEQYF
TRBV4-1 | NA | CASSQDRRGGYGYTF
TRBV7-2 | TRBD2 | CASSLIPGLAASYEQYF
TRBV5-6 | NA | CASSSGQQETQYF
TRBV6-5 | NA | CASSYLSEAFF
TRBV7-9 | TRBD2 | CASSSRLAASTDTQYF
TRBV19 | TRBD1 | CASSSQGDSITDTQYF
TRBV12-3/TRBV12-4 | NA | CASRGPRWETQYF
TRBV11-3 | NA | CASRGGAGNTIYF
TRBV19 | TRBD2 | CASSIASGIPGELFF
TRBV29-1 | NA | CSVEATAEAFF
TRBV29-1 | TRBD2 | CSVPGLATGELFF
TRBV14 | NA | CASSQELVTYNEQFF
TRBV18 | TRBD1 | CASSRRTGGDTEAFF
TRBV10-1 | TRBD1 | CASSRVGQDSGNTIYF
TRBV18 | NA | CASSPRPPGQETQYF
TRBV7-9 | NA | CASTPGNGNQPQHF
TRBV5-1 | TRBD2 | CASSFFGLAGSGELFF
TRBV7-3 | TRBD1 | CASSLNSGGEQFF
TRBV11-3 | TRBD2 | CASSLQGLVEGADTQYF
TRBV3-1/TRBV3-2 | NA | CASSPLGGREKLFF
TRBV18 | TRBD1 | CASSPVGGGNTEAFF
TRBV5-6 | NA | CASSLARGQETQYF
TRBV7-9 | TRBD1 | CASSLGTGYEKLFF
TRBV19 | TRBD2 | CASTTSGNTDTQYF
TRBV7-2 | TRBD2 | CASSLAAGVTGELFF
TRBV7-2 | TRBD2 | CASSKRRSGGSSYEQYF
TRBV6-5 | NA | CASSGGLGGYTF